This T cell receptor (beta chain) came from a study of cytotoxic CD8 clonotypes in ibrutinib-treated CLL. Study in general: Partial responses totalled roughly 24 and complete responses 2; after median approximately 64 months, approximately 15 remained remitted and approximately 12 progressed.

In germline, CDR1 is SGHDN, CDR2 FVKESK. V lost 2 bases and J 2 bases, leaving 13 bases between the germline ends. The CDR3 is made up of 15 amino acids. With sequencing, the targeted depth ranged from 1 in 200,000 to 1 in 1 million T cells. Only in-frame clones appear in the TCRdb table, and some are missing; sequencing was by immunoSEQ multiplex PCR. The table has about 300,000 clones, roughly four fifths seen once. This sample comprised PBMCs, obtained at disease progression, from a patient treated with ibrutinib. This chain links TRBV14 with TRBJ2-7; no reliable D call. The receptor was derived from a human donor with chronic lymphocytic leukemia. CDR3 amino acids: CASSQSPIIPYEQYF. The CDR3, as DNA: TGTGCCAGCAGCCAATCTCCGATTATCCCCTACGAGCAGTACTTC.